The 26 T cell receptor beta chains below come from one sample, sequenced in a study of shared clonotypes between healthy human individuals. TCRdb's table, derived via immunoSEQ multiplex PCR, lists solely in-frame clones and lacks some. Among about 680,000 clones listed, 74% were seen once. Sequencing used memory CD4+ T cells sorted from blood. Subset reported: CD45RA-negative fraction. The receptors originated from a woman aged 25 to 45 in good health.

V and J are TRBV28 and TRBJ2-3, with 8 bases fitting TRBD1. With V trimmed by 7 bases and J by 8 bases, 20 bases remained unmatched. The CDR3 spans 17 residues. Germline CDR1 reads MDHEN; CDR2 reads SYDVKM. For the CDR3, the DNA is TGTGCCAGCAACTCCGGGGGACAGGCCATCCGAACTGGTACGCAGTATTTT. It codes for CASNSGGQAIRTGTQYF.

This clone has just a few counts. The sample holds other DNA sequences that translate to the same CDR3. The CDR3 here is CASSQDGDTQYF. The CDR3 DNA reads as TGTGCCAGCAGCCAAGATGGGGATACGCAGTATTTT. The chain links TRBV11-2 to TRBJ2-3; D gene unclear. V lost 5 bases and J lost 6, with 9 bases in between. CDR1 SGHAT and CDR2 FQNNGV come from the germline V gene. The CDR3 runs 12 residues.

This chain links TRBV29-1 with TRBJ2-5, with a tentative D call TRBD1 (5 bases). Matching the DNA end better, TRBJ2-7 makes the J call doubtful. Germline V CDR1 and CDR2: SQVTM, ANQGSEA. The CDR3 spans 15 residues. In DNA form, the CDR3 reads TGCAGCGTTGGCCTACTAAACAGGAGCTCCTACGAGCAGTACTTC. This encodes CSVGLLNRSSYEQYF.

This clone was seen only a few times. The J gene is TRBJ2-5, the V gene TRBV5-1; 10 bases map to TRBD1. Germline CDR1 reads SGHRS; CDR2 reads YFSETQ. Unmatched junction bases numbered 1, after V lost 0 bases and J lost 2 bases. The CDR3 is 15 residues long. The CDR3 coding sequence is TGCGCCAGCAGCTTGGGGACAGGGGGTCAAGAGACCCAGTACTTC. It is translated as CASSLGTGGQETQYF.

About this clone itself: This may stem from a read error, because a much larger clone lies one nucleotide away. This sample also contains other DNA sequences that code for the same CDR3. The CDR3 reads CASSPQRDTEAFF. CDR3 coding DNA: TGTGCCAGCAGCCCCCAGCGGGACACTGAAGCTTTCTTT. The chain carries TRBV11-2 and TRBJ1-1; D gene unclear. The CDR3 contains 13 residues. Germline loops: CDR1 SGHAT, CDR2 FQNNGV. Trimming shortened V by 5 bases and J by 3 bases, and 10 bases separated the two germline ends.

With regard to this clone: This specimen includes other DNA sequences encoding the same CDR3. This chain links TRBV5-1 with TRBJ2-3; 7 bases are shared with TRBD2. The V gene's germline CDR1 is SGHRS and CDR2 YFSETQ. The CDR3 spans 16 residues. V lost 0 bases and J lost 2; bases outside the gene matches: 6. For the CDR3, the DNA is TGCGCCAGCAGCTTGGGGGCTAGCGGAAACACAGATACGCAGTATTTT. Encoded protein: CASSLGASGNTDTQYF.

This clone was observed a few times. This chain uses TRBV25-1 with TRBJ2-2; TRBD2 matches at 9 bases. The V segment lost 2 bases and the J segment 1 base; nucleotides outside the gene matches: 8. CDR1 and CDR2 (germline): MGHDK, SYGVNS. There are 18 residues in the CDR3. DNA of the CDR3: TGTGCCAGCAGTGAACTGGCTAGCGGGACCCAGAACACCGGGGAGCTGTTTTTT. Translating it yields CASSELASGTQNTGELFF.

This CDR3 reads CASSAGNLHTGELFF. For the CDR3, the DNA is TGCGCCAGCAGCGCCGGGAACCTCCACACCGGGGAGCTGTTTTTT. The chain links TRBV5-1 to TRBJ2-2; a possible D gene is TRBD2 (5 bases). Trimming pared 4 bases from V and 3 bases from J, leaving 13 bases between. The CDR3 is 15 amino acids. Germline CDR1 and CDR2: SGHRS and YFSETQ.

This chain connects TRBV28 to TRBJ1-5; 7 bases fit TRBD1. With V trimmed by 2 bases and J by 5 bases, 3 bases remained unmatched. CDR3 length: 14 residues. Germline CDR1 reads MDHEN; CDR2 reads SYDVKM. The CDR3 loop reads CASSLRGGHQPQHF. The CDR3 DNA sequence: TGTGCCAGCAGTTTACGAGGGGGCCATCAGCCCCAGCATTTT.

V usage is TRBV6-1 and J usage is TRBJ1-2; the D is unclear. V was trimmed by 5 bases and J by 2 bases, leaving 6 bases between them. The CDR3 runs to 12 residues. Germline CDR1 MNHNS, CDR2 SASEGT. CDR3 bases: TGTGCCAGCAGTACGCACAACTATGGCTACACCTTC. It specifies CASSTHNYGYTF.

The V gene is TRBV9, the J gene TRBJ2-2, with no clear D. In germline, CDR1 is SGDLS, CDR2 YYNGEE. The germline V and J ends were trimmed by 4 bases and 5 bases, with 9 bases remaining between them. This CDR3 is 13 amino acids long. The CDR3 sequence: CASSYTRTGELFF. CDR3 in DNA: TGTGCCAGCAGCTATACGAGGACCGGGGAGCTGTTTTTT.

With regard to this clone: This may be a read error, as it is one base from a much larger clone. The chain combines TRBV28 with TRBJ2-3, with D hard to call. CDR1 and CDR2 (germline): MDHEN, SYDVKM. With 3 bases removed from V and 3 bases from J, the gap between germline ends came to 4 bases. CDR3 length equals 12 residues. CDR3: CASSLFTDTQYF. The DNA of the CDR3 is TGTGCCAGCAGTTTGTTTACAGATACGCAGTATTTT.

J is TRBJ1-1 and V is TRBV6-5; D unresolved. Germline-derived CDR1 and CDR2 are MNHEY and SVGAGI. Between the trimmed V and J ends, which lost 2 bases and 4 bases, there was a span of 11 bases. CDR3 length: 14 amino acids. DNA for the CDR3: TGTGCCAGCAGTTACGGGCAATTGTTCACTGAAGCTTTCTTT. The encoded protein is CASSYGQLFTEAFF.

This sequence joins TRBV5-1 and TRBJ2-1; 10 bases match TRBD2. CDR1 and CDR2 (germline): SGHRS, YFSETQ. The CDR3 is 14 amino acids. The V and J ends lost 4 bases and 4 bases, in that order; junction bases with no gene match: 2. CDR3 in DNA: TGCGCCAGCAGCGGAGCGGGAGGGTACAATGAGCAGTTCTTC. It is translated as CASSGAGGYNEQFF. Supplemented by reference TRBV5-1 and TRBJ2-1, the full variable domain reads KAGVTQTPRYLIKTRGQQVTLSCSPISGHRSVSWYQQTPGQGLQFLFEYFSETQRNKGNFPGRFSGRQFSNSRSEMNVSTLELGDSALYLCASSGAGGYNEQFFGPGTRLTVL.

This clone was observed a single time. The V and J genes are TRBV5-1 and TRBJ2-7, with TRBD2 as a possible D gene (5 bases). The CDR3 runs 14 residues. CDR1 and CDR2 from the germline V gene are SGHRS and YFSETQ. V lost 2 bases, J lost 3 bases, and 12 bases lay in between. In DNA, the CDR3 is TGCGCCAGCAGCTTTGGTGGGCGGGTCTACGAGCAGTACTTC. It encodes CASSFGGRVYEQYF.

This clone was picked up a small number of times. V usage is TRBV29-1 and J usage is TRBJ1-2; TRBD1 agrees at 10 bases. V lost 6 bases and J lost 7; bases outside the gene matches: 2. From germline, CDR1 is SQVTM and CDR2 ANQGSEA. This CDR3 spans 11 amino acids. CDR3: CSVGTGVGYTF. The CDR3 DNA sequence: TGCAGCGTAGGGACAGGGGTTGGCTACACCTTC.

The chain links TRBV6-6 to TRBJ1-4, with D hard to call. The CDR3 covers 13 residues. V gave up 4 bases and J gave up 7 bases, with 10 bases separating them. From germline, CDR1 is MNHNY and CDR2 SVGAGI (reference sequence). In DNA, the CDR3 is TGTGCCAGCAGTTTGAAGAAGGGTGAAAAACTGTTTTTT. This encodes CASSLKKGEKLFF.

The chain recombines TRBV7-9 with TRBJ2-7; 10 nucleotides line up with TRBD2. The CDR3 extends over 15 amino acids. V shed 4 bases and J 3 bases; nucleotides not matched to a gene: 6. The V gene's germline CDR1 is SEHNR and CDR2 FQNEAQ (reference sequence). The CDR3 is CASSSSSGRIYEQYF. CDR3 DNA: TGTGCCAGCAGCTCCTCTAGCGGGAGAATCTACGAGCAGTACTTC.

The CDR3 region is CASSLPPIPTWETQYF. The CDR3 DNA follows: TGTGCCAGCAGCTTACCCCCTATCCCAACCTGGGAGACCCAGTACTTC. This chain joins TRBV7-8 and TRBJ2-5; no firm D call. Germline CDR1 reads SGHVS; CDR2 reads FQNEAQ. With 2 bases removed from V and 5 bases from J, the gap between germline ends came to 18 bases. This CDR3 contains 16 residues.

The chain recombines TRBV6-5 with TRBJ1-2; D is undetermined. Germline CDR1 and CDR2: MNHEY and SVGAGI. Trimming pared 4 bases from V and 8 bases from J, leaving 11 bases between. This CDR3 is 12 amino acids long. CDR3 nucleotide sequence: TGTGCCAGCAGTTCTCCAGACCGGGGCTACACCTTC. Protein product: CASSSPDRGYTF.

This chain uses TRBV2 with TRBJ2-2, with D possibly TRBD1 on 5 matching bases. The ends were cut back, 6 bases at V and 4 bases at J, with 12 bases in the middle. Germline CDR1 and CDR2: SNHLY and FYNNEI. The CDR3 runs to 14 residues. The CDR3 protein is CASRAGLGTGELFF. CDR3 bases: TGTGCCAGCAGGGCAGGGTTAGGCACCGGGGAGCTGTTTTTT.

V and J are TRBV28 and TRBJ1-4, with TRBD1 as a possible D gene (6 bases). V was pared by 6 bases and J by 8 bases, with 19 bases between. The germline V gene encodes CDR1 MDHEN and CDR2 SYDVKM. This CDR3 region has 15 residues. The CDR3 DNA follows: TGTGCCAGCAGGTCCGGGACTCTAAGGGGGGAAAAACTGTTTTTT. Its translation: CASRSGTLRGEKLFF.

This CDR3 reads CASSYNPRTHEQYF. In DNA form, the CDR3 reads TGTGCCAGCAGTTACAACCCCCGGACCCACGAGCAGTACTTC. V is TRBV6-5 and J is TRBJ2-7; no clear D. Germline-derived CDR1 and CDR2 are MNHEY and SVGAGI. The CDR3 is 14 residues long. Deletions cut 2 bases from V and 5 bases from J, with 13 bases between.

V usage is TRBV6-6 and J usage is TRBJ2-5, with 9 bases matching TRBD2. Germline CDR1 is MNHNY and CDR2 is SVGAGI (reference sequence). V lost 2 bases to trimming and J lost 5 bases; unmatched junction nucleotides: 9. The CDR3 extends over 16 amino acids. CDR3 loop: CASSYPQREDLETQYF. As DNA, the CDR3 is TGTGCCAGCAGTTACCCCCAGCGGGAGGATCTGGAGACCCAGTACTTC.

This clone was observed at least ten times. This chain joins TRBV6-5 and TRBJ2-7, with a weak D call TRBD2 (5 bases). This CDR3 has 14 amino acids. Trimming removed 7 bases from V and 0 bases from J, with 13 bases in between. CDR1 and CDR2 from the germline V gene are MNHEY and SVGAGI. CDR3: CASTDGGTSYEQYF. The CDR3 DNA reads as TGTGCCAGCACCGACGGAGGTACCTCCTACGAGCAGTACTTC.

The chain employs TRBV28 and TRBJ1-6, with D tentatively TRBD1 (6 bases). The V gene lost 6 bases and the J gene lost 7 bases, with 13 bases spanning the gap. The CDR3 spans 14 residues. Germline assignment: CDR1 MDHEN and CDR2 SYDVKM. CDR3 in amino acids: CASRIQGRNSPLHF. The CDR3 DNA reads TGTGCCAGCAGAATACAGGGTCGCAATTCACCCCTCCACTTT.